This T cell receptor (beta chain) was identified in a study of blood T cell repertoires in COVID-19. As for the study in general: Whether acute or convalescent, the COVID-19 samples came from the United States, Italy and Spain. T cells, B-cell-depleted T cells, or PBMCs provided the cDNA or gDNA that served as material.

The germline CDR1 and CDR2 sequences are LNHDA and SQIVND (reference sequence). The CDR3 runs to 18 residues. Deletions cut 5 bases from V and 0 bases from J, with 20 bases between. In the original workflow: Estimation of nucleated cell counts relied on the amplification of reference gene primers. The repertoire was sequenced with immunoSEQ multiplex PCR; TCRdb's copy has only in-frame clones and lacks some. Clone size and V and J calls were adopted from that table, with D and trimming inferred from the DNA. In the table there are 150,000 or so clones, 65% to 85% of which are singletons. The clonotype was recovered from a man in his sixties with active or convalescent COVID-19. The gene calls are TRBV19 and TRBJ2-1; a weak D match, TRBD2 (6 bases). The sample comprised peripheral blood. CDR3 in DNA: TGTGCCAGTAGTGGGGCGGTAGTAGCGGAAAGCTCCTACAATGAGCAGTTCTTC. Translated, it gives CASSGAVVAESSYNEQFF.